This TCR beta chain originates from a study of cytomegalovirus exposure and HLA in healthy donors. J gave up 7 bases and V 5 bases, and 11 bases lay outside the gene matches. CDR1 is SNHLY, CDR2 FYNNEI, per germline. The CDR3 sequence is 15 residues long. In regard to this clone: As yet, its antigen is unknown.

PCR used 60 Vbeta primers and 13 Jbeta primers. Clones were sequenced by immunoSEQ multiplex PCR, and TCRdb holds only the in-frame ones, with some missing. The table shows 140,000 or so clones, with 76% occurring only once. Regarding the study as a whole: Most TCR sequences were rare, but some public TCRs occurred in many donors.

The receptor was isolated from a woman between 35 and 50 years old in good health and CMV-seronegative. The chain employs TRBV2 and TRBJ1-2; 9 bases map to TRBD1. The specimen was PBMCs. The CDR3 here is CASSRQGVLRGGYTF. The CDR3 bases are TGTGCCAGCAGTCGACAGGGGGTATTGAGGGGTGGCTACACCTTC.